This T cell receptor beta chain was sequenced in a study of T-cell reconstitution after alpha-beta-depleted transplantation in children. A TCRbeta library incorporating unique molecular identifiers was prepared. TCRdb reanalysed the PCR reads using MiXCR and keeps one entry per CDR3 protein. The table includes about 540,000 distinct CDR3 sequences, about 18% detected once. This clonotype was counted between two and nine times. This CDR3 comprises 16 residues. Germline V gives CDR1 MNHEY, CDR2 SVGAGI. Unmatched junction bases numbered 6, after V lost 4 bases and J lost 4 bases. The chain combines TRBV6-5 with TRBJ2-5, with 13 bases that match TRBD2. This receptor was obtained from a human donor who donated a stem cell graft to a child with acute lymphoblastic leukemia. The material was PBMCs from the stem cell graft donor, obtained from the stem cell graft. Here the CDR3 reads CASSWTTSGGRETQYF. The DNA of the CDR3 is TGTGCCAGCAGTTGGACGACTAGCGGGGGGAGAGAGACCCAGTACTTC.